Shown below are 11 T cell receptor beta chains from a single sample sequenced in a study of T cell responses to AZD1222 COVID-19 vaccine. The assay was immunoSEQ multiplex PCR, and TCRdb's table has in-frame clones only and misses some. This sample has 90,000 to 110,000 clones, with about 90% found just once. Source: peripheral blood, taken on day 0 of AZD1222 vaccination. The receptors here all came from an adult in good health.

The chain uses TRBV5-6 and TRBJ1-3; TRBD1 matches 7 bases. The CDR3 runs to 14 residues. CDR1 SGHDT and CDR2 YYEEEE come from the germline V gene. V shed 3 bases and J 4 bases; nucleotides not matched to a gene: 4. The CDR3 region is CASSSTGSGNTIYF. The CDR3 DNA reads TGTGCCAGCAGCTCGACAGGGTCCGGAAACACCATATATTTT. The variable domain in full, completed from reference TRBV5-6 and TRBJ1-3, reads DAGVTQSPTHLIKTRGQQVTLRCSPKSGHDTVSWYQQALGQGPQFIFQYYEEEERQRGNFPDRFSGHQFPNYSSELNVNALLLGDSALYLCASSSTGSGNTIYFGEGSWLTVV.

The chain combines TRBV5-5 with TRBJ2-3; 8 bases are shared with TRBD2. After removal of 3 bases from V and 0 bases from J, the junction contained 6 bases not matched to a gene. From germline, CDR1 is SGHKS and CDR2 YYEKEE (reference sequence). There are 16 residues in the CDR3. CDR3 DNA sequence: TGTGCCAGCAGCTCGCGACTAGCGTCAAGCACAGATACGCAGTATTTT. Protein product: CASSSRLASSTDTQYF.

This chain uses TRBV7-2 with TRBJ1-5; no clear D. The CDR3 consists of 16 residues. CDR1 and CDR2 from the germline V gene are SGHTA and FQGNSA. V was clipped by 1 base and J by 9 bases, with 19 bases between them. The DNA for the CDR3 is TGTGCCAGCAGCTTAGTCTCACAGACCCCTCCTTTGCCCCAGCATTTT. This encodes CASSLVSQTPPLPQHF.

There are a few counts of this clone. The rearrangement links TRBV5-6 to TRBJ1-2; D remains ambiguous. The CDR3 is made up of 12 amino acids. Trimming cost V 3 bases and J 2 bases, with 5 bases left between them. Per germline, CDR1 SGHDT and CDR2 YYEEEE. Here the CDR3 DNA reads TGTGCCAGCAGCTCAACAAACTATGGCTACACCTTC. Residues: CASSSTNYGYTF.

CDR3 in amino acids: CASSQGVGRNTNEQFF. Here the CDR3 DNA reads TGCGCCAGCAGCCAAGGTGTAGGGAGAAACACGAATGAGCAGTTCTTC. The genes are TRBV4-1 and TRBJ2-1, with D possibly matching TRBD2 (5 bases). The V end was cut by 1 base, the J end by 7 bases, with 17 bases between. The CDR3 sequence is 16 residues long. Looked up from germline, CDR1 is MGHRA and CDR2 is YSYEKL.

The chain joins TRBV10-3 to TRBJ1-6; 10 bases line up with TRBD1. V was pared by 10 bases and J by 8 bases, with 11 bases of the junction left unmatched. The CDR3 extends over 15 amino acids. Germline V CDR1 and CDR2: ENHRY, SYGVKD. The CDR3 nucleotides read TGTGCCACCACGGACAGGGGGTATGGGGATTCACCCCTCCACTTT. It encodes CATTDRGYGDSPLHF.

The V call is TRBV3-1 (or the pseudogene TRBV3-2), the J call TRBJ2-7; D not certain. CDR3 size: 14 residues. Germline assignment: CDR1 LGHDT and CDR2 YNNKEL (reference sequence). V was pared by 0 bases and J by 3 bases, with 9 bases between. The CDR3, as DNA: TGTGCCAGCAGCCAAGACCACAGCTACTACGAGCAGTACTTC. It yields the protein CASSQDHSYYEQYF.

J is TRBJ1-2 and V is TRBV7-8; unclear D gene. The V and J ends lost 0 bases and 5 bases respectively, with 13 bases between them. CDR3 length: 15 residues. Germline assignment: CDR1 SGHVS and CDR2 FQNEAQ. This chain's CDR3 is CASSLAGIPQYGYTF. As DNA, the CDR3 is TGTGCCAGCAGCTTAGCCGGGATCCCTCAATATGGCTACACCTTC.

The gene calls are TRBV19 and TRBJ1-2; D is perhaps TRBD1 (5 bases). Germline values: CDR1 LNHDA, CDR2 SQIVND (reference sequence). The CDR3 totals 14 residues. Deletions cut 4 bases from V and 5 bases from J, with 14 bases between. The CDR3 is CASSRADSGYGYTF. The DNA of the CDR3 is TGTGCCAGTAGTAGAGCCGACAGCGGATATGGCTACACCTTC.

This clone was seen just once. An end of the junction differs from the germline gene, which may be a read error. This chain connects TRBV2 to TRBJ2-7, with 10 bases matching TRBD1. Germline CDR1 and CDR2: SNHLY and FYNNEI. This CDR3 has 15 residues. The CDR3 bases are TGTGCCAGCAGCGAAGGGGGACAGGGGATCTACGAGCAGTACTTC. Encoded protein: CASSEGGQGIYEQYF.

The rearrangement links TRBV5-1 to TRBJ1-1; possibly TRBD1 for D (6 bases). The CDR3 consists of 16 residues. Germline CDR1 is SGHRS and CDR2 is YFSETQ. V gave up 0 bases and J gave up 1 base, with 13 bases separating them. The CDR3 loop is CASSLARGAQNTEAFF. The CDR3 DNA reads TGCGCCAGCAGCTTGGCACGGGGGGCTCAGAACACTGAAGCTTTCTTT.